This T cell receptor (beta chain) was recorded in a study of blood T cell repertoires in COVID-19. About the study: The samples span acute and convalescent COVID-19 from the United States, Italy and Spain.

Here immunoSEQ multiplex PCR was the method, and the copy in TCRdb shows in-frame clones only, minus some. The sample shows some 170,000 clones, around nine tenths of them seen only once. The CDR3 is 15 residues long. Germline values: CDR1 SGDLS, CDR2 YYNGEE. V was cut by 0 bases and J by 4 bases, with 13 bases left in between. This clonotype was sampled from a woman aged 65 to 85 with COVID-19, enrolled during active disease. The V call is TRBV9, the J call TRBJ1-2; no clear D. Sequenced material: peripheral blood. In DNA form, the CDR3 reads TGTGCCAGCAGCGTAGAGTCGACACCGTCCTATGGCTACACCTTC. Translating it yields CASSVESTPSYGYTF.